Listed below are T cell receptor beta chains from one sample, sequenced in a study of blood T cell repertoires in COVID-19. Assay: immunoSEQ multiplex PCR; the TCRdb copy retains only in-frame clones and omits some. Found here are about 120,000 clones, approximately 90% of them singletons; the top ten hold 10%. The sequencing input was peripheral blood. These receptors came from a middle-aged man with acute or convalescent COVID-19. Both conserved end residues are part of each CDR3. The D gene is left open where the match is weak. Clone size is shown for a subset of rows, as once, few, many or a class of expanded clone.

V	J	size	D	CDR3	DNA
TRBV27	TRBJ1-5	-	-	CASSPSRRSQPQHF	TGTGCCAGCAGTCCCTCACGGAGGTCTCAGCCCCAGCATTTT
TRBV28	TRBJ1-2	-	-	CASSTGGLGYGYTF	TGTGCCAGCAGTACCGGCGGACTTGGCTATGGCTACACCTTC
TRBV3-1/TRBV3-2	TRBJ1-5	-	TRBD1	CASSQAGGRQPQHF	TGTGCCAGCAGCCAGGCAGGGGGTCGTCAGCCCCAGCATTTT
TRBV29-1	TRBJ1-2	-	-	CSVDEGIYGYTF	TGCAGCGTTGATGAGGGCATCTATGGCTACACCTTC
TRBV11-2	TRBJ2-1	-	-	CASSFGQNNEQFF	TGTGCCAGCAGCTTCGGACAGAACAATGAGCAGTTCTTC
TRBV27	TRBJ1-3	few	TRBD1	CASRGDRGRVAGNTIYF	TGTGCCAGCAGGGGGGACAGGGGGCGCGTCGCTGGAAACACCATATATTTT
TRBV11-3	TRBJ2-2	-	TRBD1	CASSLRQGNTGELFF	TGTGCCAGCAGCTTACGACAGGGGAACACCGGGGAGCTGTTTTTT
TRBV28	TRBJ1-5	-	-	CASSFFRNQPQHF	TGTGCCAGCAGTTTTTTCAGAAATCAGCCCCAGCATTTT
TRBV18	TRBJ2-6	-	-	CASSPSLSGANVLTF	TGTGCCAGCTCACCCTCCCTCTCTGGGGCCAACGTCCTGACTTTC
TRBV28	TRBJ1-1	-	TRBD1	CASSPGGQGRPEAFF	TGTGCCAGCAGTCCCGGGGGACAGGGGAGACCTGAAGCTTTCTTT
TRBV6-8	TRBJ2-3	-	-	CAPIQVGCQYF	TGTGCCCCTATACAGGTTGGGTGTCAGTATTTT